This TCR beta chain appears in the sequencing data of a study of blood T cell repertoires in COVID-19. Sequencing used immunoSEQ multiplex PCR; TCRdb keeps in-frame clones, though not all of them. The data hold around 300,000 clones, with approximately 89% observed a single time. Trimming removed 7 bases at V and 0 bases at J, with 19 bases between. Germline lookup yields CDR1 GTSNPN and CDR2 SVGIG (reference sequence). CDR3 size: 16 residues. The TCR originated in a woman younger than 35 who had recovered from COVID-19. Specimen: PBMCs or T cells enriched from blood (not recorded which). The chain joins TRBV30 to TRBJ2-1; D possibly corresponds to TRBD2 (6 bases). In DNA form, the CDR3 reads TGTGCCTCGACACCCGCTAGCGCCAGCTCCTACAATGAGCAGTTCTTC. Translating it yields CASTPASASSYNEQFF.